The T cell receptor (beta chain) described here comes from a study of cytomegalovirus exposure and HLA in healthy donors. Whole-study context: In terms of ancestry, the Caucasian-associated cluster contained about four fifths of the roughly 400 genotyped donors.

Germline CDR1 SGHTA, CDR2 FQGNSA. The CDR3 is 14 residues long. Trimming cost V 10 bases and J 7 bases, with 20 bases left between them. The PCR had 60 Vbeta and 13 Jbeta primers. This table comes from immunoSEQ multiplex PCR, and its TCRdb copy is limited to in-frame clones, with some not included. This sample carries more than 100,000 clones, 70% to 85% of them seen once, and the ten largest clones take roughly 3.5%. The specimen sequenced was PBMCs. The chain couples TRBV7-2 to TRBJ2-1, with a tentative D call TRBD1 (6 bases). This sequence originates from a human donor in good health. The CDR3 spells CATPPGDNANEQFF. The CDR3, as DNA: TGTGCCACCCCGCCCGGGGACAATGCTAATGAGCAGTTCTTC.